The clone carrying this T cell receptor (beta chain) was observed at least ten times. Its antigen is still unknown. Sample-barcoded 5' priming and a J-beta primer mix drove a second PCR of about 7 to 12 cycles. Each cDNA was tagged by a template-switch adaptor containing 12 random nucleotides. TCRdb fed the 5' RACE reads into MiXCR, producing one record per CDR3 protein. This table holds 1.5 million to 2 million distinct CDR3 sequences, roughly 28% found once. CDR1 SGHTA and CDR2 FQGTGA come from the germline V gene. Unmatched junction bases numbered 8, after V lost 5 bases and J lost 1 base. This CDR3 has 16 residues. These data come from a study of blood T cells in healthy people across ages. Study outcomes and limitations: Because sorting was not performed, PBMCs prevented conclusive naive versus antigen-experienced comparison. Diversity was estimated from one million T cells, and these estimates were considered underestimates.

Material: blood. This receptor was taken from a woman aged 25 to 39 in good health. This rearrangement joins TRBV7-3 to TRBJ2-7, with 10 bases lining up with TRBD1. The CDR3 protein is CASSGQGVVESYEQYF. In DNA, the CDR3 is TGTGCCAGCAGCGGACAGGGGGTCGTGGAATCCTACGAGCAGTACTTC.